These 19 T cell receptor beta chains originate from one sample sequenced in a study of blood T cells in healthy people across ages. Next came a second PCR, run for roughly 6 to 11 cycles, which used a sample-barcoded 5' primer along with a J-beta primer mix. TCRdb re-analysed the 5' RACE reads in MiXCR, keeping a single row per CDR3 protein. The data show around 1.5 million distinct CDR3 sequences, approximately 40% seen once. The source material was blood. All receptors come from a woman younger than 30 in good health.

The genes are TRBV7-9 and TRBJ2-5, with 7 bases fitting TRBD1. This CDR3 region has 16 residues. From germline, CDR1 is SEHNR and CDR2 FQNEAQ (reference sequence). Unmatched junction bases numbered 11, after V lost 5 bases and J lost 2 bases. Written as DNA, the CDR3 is TGTGCCAGCAGCGCCGGGACAGCAATTTTGCAAGAGACCCAGTACTTC. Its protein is CASSAGTAILQETQYF.

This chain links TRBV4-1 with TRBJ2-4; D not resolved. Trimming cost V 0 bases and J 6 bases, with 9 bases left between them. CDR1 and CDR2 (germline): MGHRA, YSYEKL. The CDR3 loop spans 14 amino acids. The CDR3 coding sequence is TGCGCCAGCAGCCAAGATCCTACGCCAAACATTCAGTACTTC. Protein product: CASSQDPTPNIQYF.

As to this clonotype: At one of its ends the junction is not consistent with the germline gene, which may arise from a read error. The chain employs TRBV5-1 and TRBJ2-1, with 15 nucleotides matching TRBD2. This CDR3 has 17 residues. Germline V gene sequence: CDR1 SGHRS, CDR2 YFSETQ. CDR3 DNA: TGCGTCAGCAGCATCTTGGGACTAGCGGGGGGAAACAATGAGCAGTTCTTC. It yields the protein CVSSILGLAGGNNEQFF.

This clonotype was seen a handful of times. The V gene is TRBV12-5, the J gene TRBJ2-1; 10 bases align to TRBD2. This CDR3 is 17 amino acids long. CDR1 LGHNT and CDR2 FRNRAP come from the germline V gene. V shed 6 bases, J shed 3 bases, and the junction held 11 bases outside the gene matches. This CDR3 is CASGTAGTSVFYNEQFF. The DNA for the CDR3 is TGTGCTAGTGGAACTGCCGGGACTAGCGTTTTCTACAATGAGCAGTTCTTC.

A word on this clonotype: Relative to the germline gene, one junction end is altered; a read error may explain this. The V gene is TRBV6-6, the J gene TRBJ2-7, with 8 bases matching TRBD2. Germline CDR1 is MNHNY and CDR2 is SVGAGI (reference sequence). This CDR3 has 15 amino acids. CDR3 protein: CASSATSGFSYERYF. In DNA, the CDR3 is TGTGCCAGCAGCGCCACTAGCGGATTCTCCTACGAGCGGTACTTC.

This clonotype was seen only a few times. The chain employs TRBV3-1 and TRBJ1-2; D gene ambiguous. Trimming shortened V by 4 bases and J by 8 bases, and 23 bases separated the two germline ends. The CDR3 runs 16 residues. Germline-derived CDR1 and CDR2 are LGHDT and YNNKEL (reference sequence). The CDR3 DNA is TGTGCCAGCAGCCCACTTCCTTGGCCCTTGGCGGGGGGCTACACCTTC. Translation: CASSPLPWPLAGGYTF.

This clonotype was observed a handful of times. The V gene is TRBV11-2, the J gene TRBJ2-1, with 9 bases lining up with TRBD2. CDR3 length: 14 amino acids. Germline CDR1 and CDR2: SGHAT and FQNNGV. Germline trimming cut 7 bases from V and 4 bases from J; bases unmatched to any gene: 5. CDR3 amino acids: CASTIAGVYNEQFF. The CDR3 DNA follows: TGTGCCAGCACGATAGCGGGGGTATACAATGAGCAGTTCTTC.

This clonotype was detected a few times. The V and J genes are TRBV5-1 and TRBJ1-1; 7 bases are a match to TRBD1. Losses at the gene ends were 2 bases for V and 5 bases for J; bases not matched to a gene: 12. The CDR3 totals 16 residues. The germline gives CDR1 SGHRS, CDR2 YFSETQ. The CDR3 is CASSFRQGRSSTEAFF. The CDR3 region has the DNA TGCGCCAGCAGCTTTAGACAGGGTAGGTCGAGTACTGAAGCTTTCTTT.

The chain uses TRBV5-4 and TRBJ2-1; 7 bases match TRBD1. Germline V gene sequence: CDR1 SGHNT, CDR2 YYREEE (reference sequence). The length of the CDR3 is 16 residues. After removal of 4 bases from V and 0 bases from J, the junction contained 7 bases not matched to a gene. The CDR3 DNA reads TGTGCCAGCAGCCACGGGACAGACAACTCCTACAATGAGCAGTTCTTC. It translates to CASSHGTDNSYNEQFF.

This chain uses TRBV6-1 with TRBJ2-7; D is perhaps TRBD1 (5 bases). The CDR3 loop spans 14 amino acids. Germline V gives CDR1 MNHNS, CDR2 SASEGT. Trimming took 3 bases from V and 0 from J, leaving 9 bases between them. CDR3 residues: CASSDRGSSYEQYF. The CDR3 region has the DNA TGTGCCAGCAGTGATAGGGGCAGCTCCTACGAGCAGTACTTC.

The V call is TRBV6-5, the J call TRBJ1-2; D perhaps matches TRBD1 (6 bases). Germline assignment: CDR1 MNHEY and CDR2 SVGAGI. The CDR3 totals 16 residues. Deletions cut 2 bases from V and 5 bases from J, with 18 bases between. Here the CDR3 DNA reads TGTGCCAGCAGTTACGCGATCGGGTGGACAGAATATGGCTACACCTTC. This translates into CASSYAIGWTEYGYTF.

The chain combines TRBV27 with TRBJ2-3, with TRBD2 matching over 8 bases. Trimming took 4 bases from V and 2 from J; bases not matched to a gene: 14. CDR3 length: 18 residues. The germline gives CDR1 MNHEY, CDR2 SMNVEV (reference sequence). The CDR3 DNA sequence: TGTGCCAGCAGTTCCGAGGTGGGACTAGTAGGTCTCACAGATACGCAGTATTTT. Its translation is CASSSEVGLVGLTDTQYF.

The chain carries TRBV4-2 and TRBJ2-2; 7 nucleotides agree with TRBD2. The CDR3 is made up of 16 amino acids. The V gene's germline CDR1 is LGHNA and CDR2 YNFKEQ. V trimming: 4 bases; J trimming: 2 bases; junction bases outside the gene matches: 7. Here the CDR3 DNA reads TGTGCCAGCAGCCTACAACTAGCGCCCAACACCGGGGAGCTGTTTTTT. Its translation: CASSLQLAPNTGELFF.

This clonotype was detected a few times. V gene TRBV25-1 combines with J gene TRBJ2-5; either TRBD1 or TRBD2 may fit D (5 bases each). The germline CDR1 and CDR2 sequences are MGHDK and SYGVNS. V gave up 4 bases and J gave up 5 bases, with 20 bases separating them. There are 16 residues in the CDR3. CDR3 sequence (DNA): TGTGCCAGCAGTGCGTCCCCACCGGGACCTTCGGAGACCCAGTACTTC. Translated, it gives CASSASPPGPSETQYF.

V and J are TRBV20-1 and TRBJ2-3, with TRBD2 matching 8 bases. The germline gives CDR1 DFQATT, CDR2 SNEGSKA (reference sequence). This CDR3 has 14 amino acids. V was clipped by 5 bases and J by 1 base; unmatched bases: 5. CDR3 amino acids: CSAGGSGGTDTQYF. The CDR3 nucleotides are TGCAGTGCTGGGGGTAGCGGGGGCACAGATACGCAGTATTTT.

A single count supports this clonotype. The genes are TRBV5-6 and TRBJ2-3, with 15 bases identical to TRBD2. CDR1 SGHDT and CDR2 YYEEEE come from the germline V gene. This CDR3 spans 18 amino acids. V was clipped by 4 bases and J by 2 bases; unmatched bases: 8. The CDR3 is CASSLGLAGGPVTDTQYF. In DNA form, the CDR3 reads TGTGCCAGCAGCCTCGGACTAGCGGGGGGGCCAGTCACAGATACGCAGTATTTT. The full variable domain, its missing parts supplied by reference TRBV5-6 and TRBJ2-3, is DAGVTQSPTHLIKTRGQQVTLRCSPKSGHDTVSWYQQALGQGPQFIFQYYEEEERQRGNFPDRFSGHQFPNYSSELNVNALLLGDSALYLCASSLGLAGGPVTDTQYFGPGTRLTVL.

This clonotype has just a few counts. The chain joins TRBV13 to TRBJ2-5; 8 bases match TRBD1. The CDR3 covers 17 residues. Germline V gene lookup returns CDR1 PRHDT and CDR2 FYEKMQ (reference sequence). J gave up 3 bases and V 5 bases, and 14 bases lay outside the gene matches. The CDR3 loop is CASSADPPQTGEETQYF. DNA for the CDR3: TGTGCCAGCAGCGCGGACCCCCCACAGACAGGGGAAGAGACCCAGTACTTC.

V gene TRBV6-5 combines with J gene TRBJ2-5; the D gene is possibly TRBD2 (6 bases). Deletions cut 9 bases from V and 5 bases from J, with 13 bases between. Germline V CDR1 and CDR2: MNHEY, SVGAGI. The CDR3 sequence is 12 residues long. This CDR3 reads CASRGNEETQYF. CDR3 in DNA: TGTGCCAGTCGCGGGAACGAGGAGACCCAGTACTTC.

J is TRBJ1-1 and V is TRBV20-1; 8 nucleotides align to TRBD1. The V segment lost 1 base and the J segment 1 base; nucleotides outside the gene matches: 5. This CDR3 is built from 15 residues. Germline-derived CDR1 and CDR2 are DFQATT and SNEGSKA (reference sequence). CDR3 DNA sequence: TGCAGTGCTAGAGGGTACAGGGGGAAGAACACTGAAGCTTTCTTT. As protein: CSARGYRGKNTEAFF.